This TCR beta chain originates from a study of T cell responses to AZD1222 COVID-19 vaccine. V gave up 3 bases and J gave up 3 bases; unmatched junction bases: 2. The CDR3 is 14 residues long. The V gene's germline CDR1 is LNHDA and CDR2 SQIVND (reference sequence). Concerning this clone itself: Its antigen is undetermined.

Study-wide results and limits: The donor group comprised mostly white British people and more females; the analysis possibly underestimated clonal diversity.

Produced via immunoSEQ multiplex PCR; TCRdb's table is partial and in-frame only. This sample yields roughly 96,000 clones, of which 88% are seen a single time; around 3% belongs to the top ten. The chain combines TRBV19 with TRBJ1-1; 9 positions match TRBD1. The sequence derives from an adult in good health. Source: peripheral blood, taken on day 0 of AZD1222 vaccination. The CDR3 sequence is CASSMYRGHTEAFF. The DNA for the CDR3 is TGTGCCAGTAGTATGTACAGGGGGCACACTGAAGCTTTCTTT.